The T cell receptor (beta chain) under discussion was sequenced for a study of monozygotic twins with inflammatory bowel disease. Study-wide results and caveats: No one strong IBD-associated signal or clonotype was supported. Reduced clonotype sharing with other individuals was observed in IBD patients relative to healthy twins, especially with disease activity. Twin pairs that were concordant did not differ from discordant pairs in repertoire similarity, possibly from limited power.

Every TCR library drew on 3,500 to 4,000 ng of total RNA. TCRdb reworked the 5' RACE reads into one entry per CDR3 protein, no DNA. The clone table shows 80,000 or so distinct CDR3 sequences, with the ten largest holding roughly 7%. Germline-derived CDR1 and CDR2 are MNHEY and SMNVEV (reference sequence). This CDR3 spans 13 amino acids. In the case of this clonotype: Its antigen remains unknown.

Sequences were obtained from blood. The chain links TRBV27 to TRBJ1-5; TCRdb proposes TRBD1, but this gene call is untestable without DNA. The origin of this receptor is a human donor with ulcerative colitis or Crohn's disease, or a healthy co-twin of an affected twin (not recorded which). CDR3 residues: CASVQNPGQPQHF.